The sequence of this TCR beta chain was determined in a study of blood T cell repertoires in COVID-19. The method was immunoSEQ multiplex PCR; TCRdb's version includes in-frame clones alone and lacks a portion of them. The sample holds just over 250,000 clones, more than 85% seen once. The CDR3 is made up of 14 amino acids. V lost 4 bases and J lost 1; bases outside the gene matches: 3. From germline, CDR1 is MDHEN and CDR2 SYDVKM. The chain carries TRBV28 and TRBJ1-2, with TRBD1 identical over 7 bases. This TCR was sampled from a person aged 18 to 29 with COVID-19, enrolled during active disease. The specimen was peripheral blood. This CDR3 is CASSSGQLNYGYTF. CDR3 nucleotides: TGTGCCAGCAGTTCGGGACAGCTTAACTATGGCTACACCTTC.